This paragraph reports one T cell receptor (beta chain). From the 5' RACE reads, TCRdb called clonotypes with MiXCR, one entry per CDR3 protein. This table has around 320,000 distinct CDR3 sequences, approximately 19% appearing once. Germline assignment: CDR1 SEHNR and CDR2 FQNEAQ (reference sequence). CDR3 length equals 16 residues. After removal of 3 bases from V and 8 bases from J, the junction contained 13 bases not matched to a gene. The source of the sample is a study of T-cell memory formation after mild COVID-19. This chain connects TRBV7-9 to TRBJ1-2; 9 bases match TRBD1. The receptor's source is a man between 18 and 29 years old who had mild COVID-19 (a few samples of this study predate the infection). Cell type and time point are not known. Sample: PBMCs or a T cell subset sorted from them (not recorded which). The chain's CDR3 is CASSFYSTGGRWGYTF. The CDR3, as DNA: TGTGCCAGCAGCTTTTACTCCACAGGGGGCCGTTGGGGCTACACCTTC. Full variable domain (remainder filled in from reference TRBV7-9 and TRBJ1-2): DTGVSQNPRHKITKRGQNVTFRCDPISEHNRLYWYRQTLGQGPEFLTYFQNEAQLEKSRLLSDRFSAERPKGSFSTLEIQRTEQGDSAMYLCASSFYSTGGRWGYTFGSGTRLTVV.